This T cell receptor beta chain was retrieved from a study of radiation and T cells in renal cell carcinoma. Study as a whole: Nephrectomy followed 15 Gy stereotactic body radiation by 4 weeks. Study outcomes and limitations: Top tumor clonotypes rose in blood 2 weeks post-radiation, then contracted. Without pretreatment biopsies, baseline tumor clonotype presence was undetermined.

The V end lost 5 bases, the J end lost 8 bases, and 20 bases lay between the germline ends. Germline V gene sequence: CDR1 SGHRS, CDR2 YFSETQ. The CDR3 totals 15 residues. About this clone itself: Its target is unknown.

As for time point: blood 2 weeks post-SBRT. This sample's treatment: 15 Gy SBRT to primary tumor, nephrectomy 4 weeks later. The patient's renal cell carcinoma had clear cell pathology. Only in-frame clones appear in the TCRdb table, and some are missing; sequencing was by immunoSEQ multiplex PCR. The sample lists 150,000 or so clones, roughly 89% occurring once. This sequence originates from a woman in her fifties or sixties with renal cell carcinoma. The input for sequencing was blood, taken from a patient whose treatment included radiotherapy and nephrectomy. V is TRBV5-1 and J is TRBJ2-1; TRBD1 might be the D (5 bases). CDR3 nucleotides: TGCGCCAGCAGGGCAGGGTTGTCGATTCGGGATGAGCAGTTCTTC. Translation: CASRAGLSIRDEQFF.